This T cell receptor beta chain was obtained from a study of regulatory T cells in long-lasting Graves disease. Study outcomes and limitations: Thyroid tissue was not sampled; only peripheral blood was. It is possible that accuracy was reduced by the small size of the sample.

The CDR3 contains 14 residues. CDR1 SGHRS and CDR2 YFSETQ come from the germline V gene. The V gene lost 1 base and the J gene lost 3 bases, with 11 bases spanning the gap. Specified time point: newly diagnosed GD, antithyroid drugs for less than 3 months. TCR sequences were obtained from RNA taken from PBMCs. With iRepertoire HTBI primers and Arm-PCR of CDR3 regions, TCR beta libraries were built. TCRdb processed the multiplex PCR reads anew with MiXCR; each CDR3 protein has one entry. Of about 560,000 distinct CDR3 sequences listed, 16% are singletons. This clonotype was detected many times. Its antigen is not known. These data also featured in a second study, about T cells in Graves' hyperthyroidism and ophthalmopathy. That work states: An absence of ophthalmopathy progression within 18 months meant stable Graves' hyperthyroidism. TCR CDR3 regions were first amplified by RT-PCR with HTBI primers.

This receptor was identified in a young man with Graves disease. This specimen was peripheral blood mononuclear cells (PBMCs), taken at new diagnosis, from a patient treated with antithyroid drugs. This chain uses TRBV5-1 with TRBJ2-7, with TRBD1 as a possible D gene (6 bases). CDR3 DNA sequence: TGCGCCAGCAGCTTGACGGTGGACAGCTACGAGCAGTACTTC. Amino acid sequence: CASSLTVDSYEQYF.